These 13 T cell receptor beta chains originate from one sample sequenced in a study of blood T cell repertoires in COVID-19. Measured with immunoSEQ multiplex PCR; TCRdb has only the in-frame clones, and not every one. The sample yields roughly 260,000 clones, 80% to 90% seen once. The sequenced sample consisted of peripheral blood. These receptors all come from a woman aged 45 to 65 with acute or convalescent COVID-19.

J is TRBJ2-5 and V is TRBV5-4; perhaps TRBD1 as D (5 bases). This CDR3 contains 15 residues. Per germline, CDR1 SGHNT and CDR2 YYREEE (reference sequence). Trimming removed 4 bases at V and 3 bases at J, with 16 bases between. CDR3 protein: CASSQSPTVEETQYF. DNA of the CDR3: TGTGCCAGCAGCCAATCACCGACAGTAGAAGAGACCCAGTACTTC.

J is TRBJ2-7 and V is TRBV7-9; no clear D gene. V lost 11 bases, J lost 1 base, and 3 bases lay in between. Germline lookup yields CDR1 SEHNR and CDR2 FQNEAQ (reference sequence). CDR3 length: 9 residues. DNA of the CDR3: TGTGCCGTATCCTACGAGCAGTACTTC. Translating gives CAVSYEQYF.

V is TRBV4-2 and J is TRBJ1-5; unclear D gene. Germline-derived CDR1 and CDR2 are LGHNA and YNFKEQ. V gave up 4 bases and J gave up 2 bases, with 12 bases separating them. This CDR3 has 15 amino acids. This chain's CDR3 is CASSPAGMGNQPQHF. DNA for the CDR3: TGTGCCAGCAGCCCCGCGGGTATGGGCAATCAGCCCCAGCATTTT.

The count of this clone is one. The chain joins TRBV4-2 to TRBJ2-1; D remains unclear. The CDR3 covers 15 residues. V dropped 1 base and J dropped 0 bases, with 7 bases sitting between them. The germline gives CDR1 LGHNA, CDR2 YNFKEQ. CDR3 sequence reads: CASSQGHNSYNEQFF. For the CDR3, the DNA is TGTGCCAGCAGCCAAGGCCACAACTCCTACAATGAGCAGTTCTTC.

This sequence joins TRBV27 and TRBJ2-3; TRBD1 is a possible D gene (6 bases). Trimming took off 4 bases at V and 4 bases at J, with 15 bases between the two ends. Germline V gene sequence: CDR1 MNHEY, CDR2 SMNVEV (reference sequence). The CDR3 sequence is 15 residues long. The CDR3 is CASSSDKGGADTQYF. DNA of the CDR3: TGTGCCAGCAGTTCGGACAAAGGGGGTGCAGATACGCAGTATTTT.

The chain employs TRBV29-1 and TRBJ2-7, with 10 bases matching TRBD1. Per germline, CDR1 SQVTM and CDR2 ANQGSEA. This CDR3 has 14 amino acids. J lost 2 bases, V lost 5 bases, and 6 bases had no gene match. CDR3 protein: CSVYGQGGTYEQYF. The DNA of the CDR3 is TGCAGCGTTTACGGACAGGGGGGTACCTACGAGCAGTACTTC.

The chain links TRBV2 to TRBJ2-7; 15 bases line up with TRBD2. V lost 5 bases, J lost 0 bases, and 8 bases stayed unmatched. There are 18 residues in the CDR3. The germline CDR1 and CDR2 sequences are SNHLY and FYNNEI. DNA for the CDR3: TGTGCCAGCAGTCTTTATTCGGGACTAGCGGGAGGCTCCTACGAGCAGTACTTC. It yields the protein CASSLYSGLAGGSYEQYF.

The CDR3 is CASSPTQGAKNSPLHF. CDR3 DNA sequence: TGTGCCAGCAGCCCAACACAGGGGGCGAAGAATTCACCCCTCCACTTT. The genes are TRBV5-6 and TRBJ1-6; 9 bases match TRBD1. CDR1 and CDR2 (germline): SGHDT, YYEEEE. V was clipped by 4 bases and J by 7 bases; unmatched bases: 9. The CDR3 is made up of 16 amino acids.

The rearrangement uses TRBV14 and TRBJ1-5; no clear D gene. V was cut by 3 bases and J by 7 bases, with 19 bases left in between. Per germline, CDR1 SGHDN and CDR2 FVKESK. The CDR3 is 16 amino acids. CDR3 DNA: TGTGCCAGCAGCCAGCTCCGTGGCGGGGATTACCAGCCCCAGCATTTT. The encoded protein is CASSQLRGGDYQPQHF. Filled out from reference TRBV14 and TRBJ1-5, the complete variable domain reads EAGVTQFPSHSVIEKGQTVTLRCDPISGHDNLYWYRRVMGKEIKFLLHFVKESKQDESGMPNNRFLAERTGGTYSTLKVQPAELEDSGVYFCASSQLRGGDYQPQHFGDGTRLSIL.

The chain carries TRBV7-6 and TRBJ2-3; 7 nucleotides match TRBD2. V dropped 2 bases and J dropped 14; count of bases not matched to a gene: 7. Germline values: CDR1 SGHVS, CDR2 FNYEAQ. The CDR3 covers 12 residues. The CDR3: CASSLLREVGYF. The CDR3 nucleotides are TGTGCCAGCAGCTTACTACGGGAGGTGGGGTATTTT.

The chain uses TRBV5-1 and TRBJ2-3; D may be TRBD1 (5 bases). This CDR3 comprises 14 residues. The V end was cut by 3 bases, the J end by 2 bases, with 10 bases between. Germline CDR1 is SGHRS and CDR2 is YFSETQ. Written as DNA, the CDR3 is TGCGCCAGCAGCTCCTCAGGGTTCACAGATACGCAGTATTTT. It codes for CASSSSGFTDTQYF.

The J gene is TRBJ1-1, the V gene TRBV4-2; 7 bases map to TRBD1. The CDR3 totals 19 residues. V shed 4 bases and J 0 bases; nucleotides not matched to a gene: 17. Per the germline V gene, CDR1 is LGHNA and CDR2 is YNFKEQ. DNA for the CDR3: TGTGCCAGCAGCCCGCGACTGCTAGGGACAGAAATTATGAACACTGAAGCTTTCTTT. Translated, it gives CASSPRLLGTEIMNTEAFF.

V gene TRBV9 combines with J gene TRBJ1-1; D is undetermined. Germline CDR1 reads SGDLS; CDR2 reads YYNGEE. This CDR3 comprises 14 residues. V was clipped by 2 bases and J by 5 bases, with 13 bases between them. CDR3 in DNA: TGTGCCAGCAGCGTGACTCTTTCGTGGACTGAAGCTTTCTTT. This gives the protein CASSVTLSWTEAFF.